This TCR beta chain originates from a study of vaccination effects on CD4 cells after COVID-19 (dated by TCRdb to between 2021 and 2022). With respect to the entire study: Each participant received two doses of an mRNA SARS-CoV-2 vaccine, either BNT162b2 or mRNA-1273. In both COVID-19 convalescent patients and infection-naive vaccine recipients, the study compared SARS-CoV-2 spike-specific CD4+ TCR repertoires from before mRNA vaccination with those from after it. A total of 10 COVID-19 convalescent patients and a few SARS-CoV-2-naive healthy vaccine recipients were included in the full study. In the study, cultures from other donors were sequenced using the Oncomine TCR Beta short-read assay on an Illumina iSeq 100. The paper's findings and limits, for the study overall: Marked clonal contraction was observed in both infection-induced and vaccine-induced clones at late post-vaccination timepoints, consistent with waning T cell responses. In healthy vaccine recipients, vaccine-induced clones were almost all SARS-CoV-2 mono-reactive, with only 1 of 255 cross-reactive with common cold coronaviruses. Only a small number of convalescent patients were included, and no early post-infection timepoints were available, which limited the study.

In the ViraFEST assay, PBMC were stimulated with viral peptide pools, and antigen-specific CD4+ T cell clonotypes were then identified by expansion using TCR sequencing. After less than eleven days of culture, CD4+ T cells were isolated with the EasySep CD4+ T cell isolation kit. Negative nucleocapsid antibody results before and after vaccination confirmed that the healthy vaccine recipients had no prior SARS-CoV-2 infection. Two million PBMC per well were cultured in IMDM with about 4.6% human AB serum, 9 to 10 IU/ml IL-2 and gentamicin, plus 10 ug/ml peptides. On days 3 and 7, half of the culture medium was replaced with fresh IL-2-containing medium. Unless noted otherwise, every peptide stimulation condition was cultured in triplicate wells. Using Ficoll-Paque Plus gradient centrifugation, PBMC were separated from whole blood and then either used fresh or cryopreserved at -140C. The overlapping peptide pools covered the spike proteins of SARS-CoV-2 and of the common cold coronaviruses HCoV-NL63, HCoV-OC43 and HCoV-229E. The QIAamp micro DNA kit was used to extract genomic DNA from the cultured CD4+ T cells.

Only one count was recorded for this clone. Its antigen is still unknown. No much larger clone exists at a distance of one base, and base qualities are not known. To prepare the library, the immunoSEQ multiplex PCR assay was applied. DNA from the CD4+ T cells that had been cultured and isolated underwent TCR beta CDR3 sequencing. The authors processed their data as follows. Non-productive TCR sequences were removed, reads were trimmed to the CDR3 region, and CDR3s of at least 7 amino acids were retained. Antigen-specific clonotypes were identified using the MANAFEST web app by comparison of expansion in peptide wells against reference cultures. For clones to be considered positive, expansion at FDR<0.05 versus reference and all other wells, an odds ratio above 5, and a frequency above 0.1% in two replicate wells were required. A clonotype was defined as cross-reactive if the clonotype was significantly expanded both in SARS-CoV-2 spike wells and in at least one common cold coronavirus spike condition. CDR3 similarity was assessed by Levenshtein distance using the stringdist R package, and unrooted trees were constructed with ape in R 3.6.1. In its TCRdb copy, this immuneACCESS table keeps in-frame sequences only and misses some clones. Where compared with another copy, unresolved V genes explain less than half of these, and the others have no known cause. Clone size and the V and J calls come from that table; the DNA yielded D and trimming. The sample includes roughly 75,000 clones, with roughly 70% observed a single time. Clones ranked in the top ten supply about 4.1% of the sample.

The CDR1 and CDR2 encoded by the germline V gene are MNHEY and SVGAGI. Its CDR3 holds 14 amino acids, cysteine through phenylalanine. The entry retains the CDR3 DNA only, 42 bases that are in frame from base 1. At the junction V is shortened by 0 bases and J by 4 bases, with 9 bases in between. The sequence joins TRBV6-5 to TRBJ1-1; no D segment can be confidently identified. This clonotype originated in a human donor who received a COVID-19 vaccine. The input for sequencing was CD4+ T cells from PBMCs cultured with HCoV-OC43 spike peptides, taken before COVID-19 vaccination. Explained via the paper, the cell subset or site label denotes: HCoV-OC43 spike overlapping peptide pool stimulation. CDR3 loop: CASSYSSAVTEAFF. The nucleotide sequence reads TGTGCCAGCAGTTACTCGAGCGCGGTCACTGAAGCTTTCTTT.